This TCR beta chain was observed in a study of cytomegalovirus exposure and HLA in healthy donors (dated by TCRdb to 2016 to 2017). In terms of the full investigation: According to an earlier analysis of several hundred of the donors, 150 million to 200 million T cells yielded approximately 120 million unique TCR beta sequences and about 300 Gb of sequence data. About 310 gigabases of sequencing data and tens of millions of unique TCR sequences were included in an early release covering 550 to 800 HLA-typed donors. Of the roughly 420 genotyped donors, 75% to 85% were placed in the genetic ancestry cluster associated with self-reported Caucasian donors. The study aimed to test whether cataloging public T cell receptors could reveal signatures of past pathogen exposure. The T cell repertoires of about 700 subjects were profiled by immunosequencing and related to cytomegalovirus serostatus. In addition to the first cohort of roughly 670 subjects, a separate validation cohort of 120 different subjects was used. The study combined high-throughput TCR immunosequencing, statistical association of individual TCRs with disease status, and machine learning to predict cytomegalovirus infection status. In a later analysis, previously published TCR beta repertoires from several hundred donors were re-analyzed and high-resolution HLA genotyping was added so that TCR occurrence patterns could be studied. Rather than using new phenotypic data, the later analysis identified candidate immune exposures from TCR beta sequences and from how often those sequences occurred across donors. An earlier analysis of several hundred of the donors applied high-throughput TCR beta sequencing to assess whether each TCR beta V gene segment acted as functional or pseudogenic. Donor age, sex, ethnicity and CMV serostatus were compiled together with the repertoire data. A later genetic analysis took genome-wide SNP genotypes for about 55% of the roughly 700 donors and used that subset as a discovery cohort. Every repertoire in the discovery cohort had been generated on one and the same sequencing platform. Both class I and class II loci were covered by HLA typing, at four-digit resolution. Typing coverage differed by locus: A, B, C, DRB1 and DQB1 were typed in about 629-640 donors, DQA1 in 522, DPA1 in 600 to 610, and DPB1 in approximately 450. Roughly 5 DR-DQ haplotypes were handled as single units for association and clustering because linkage in the cohort was strong. Across some 400 genotyped donors of the cohort, an average of approximately 240,000 unique TCR beta nucleotide sequences per donor were sequenced, and 15% to 20% of those sequences were non-productive. The paper as a whole reports these results and caveats: Correlated functional status among segregating V segments might reflect linkage disequilibrium, but an unknown experimental factor could not be ruled out. A later genetic analysis associated a missense DCLRE1C variant with V-gene and J-gene trimming of TCR beta chains, and an independent cohort replicated the association. In the study, 150 to 200 TCR beta chains were listed as associated with cytomegalovirus. In a later analysis, HLA-associated TCR beta chains showed more clonal expansion and lower generation probabilities than non-associated chains that were equally common. Because the 87-base-pair reads could not distinguish some IMGT-functional V segments, including TRBV6-2 and TRBV6-3, those segments were excluded. When HLA alleles, especially DR and DQ, strongly co-occurred, TCR associations were difficult to assign to individual alleles. While some public TCRs were present in many individuals, most TCR sequences turned up only very rarely across donors. Specific HLA alleles were associated with 15,000 to 20,000 TCR beta sequences at a false discovery rate of 0.05 in a later analysis. Several of the top co-occurrence clusters appeared to be linked to parvovirus B19, influenza, CMV and Epstein-Barr virus, according to a later analysis. In an earlier analysis of about 600 of the donors, most TCR beta V segments appeared in productive rearrangements about 90% or about 30% of the time, broadly matching IMGT annotations. According to a later genetic analysis, donors in an Asian-associated ancestry cluster had fewer N-insertions in productive TCRs than the approximately 630-donor mean. In this cohort, only TCR beta chains were sequenced, and detectable features were limited by the absence of alpha or paired-chain data. The classifier was reported to diagnose cytomegalovirus status with high specificity and sensitivity in both the original and validation cohorts. A later analysis found that most CMV-associated TCR beta chains appeared HLA-restricted, with HLA associations seemingly driven largely by CMV exposure. In a later analysis, TCR association rates were found to vary across HLA loci, with the most associated TCRs seen for DRB1 alleles and the fewest for HLA-C alleles. A group of highly shared sequence variants was considered likely to be a technical artifact of the sequencing pipeline. Three of the identified cytomegalovirus-associated TCR beta chains were confirmed in vitro to be specific for cytomegalovirus antigens. The authors suggested that the approach could potentially be generalized to other disease states and immunological phenotypes. The only immune exposure information available for the cohort was CMV serostatus. A further reported finding was that TCR beta sequences accurately predicted the HLA-A and HLA-B alleles for most subjects in the first cohort. The earlier analysis of approximately 560 of the donors excluded about 16 rarely observed V segments, including chromosome 9 orphons, because counts were too low. Presence/absence analyses assumed roughly uniform sequencing depth across donors, an assumption that may not hold. HLA typing was unavailable for some donors at each locus, so association tests used only the typed subset.

Of note for this clone: Its antigen is not yet known.

CDR1 and CDR2, looked up from the germline V gene, are MRHNA and SNTAGT. V ends up 5 bases short and J 4 bases short, with an unmatched junction base count of 7. The CDR3 has 14 amino acids, counting the end cysteine and phenylalanine. Just CDR3 DNA is preserved here, 42 bases in frame from base 1. The receptor library was made with the immunoSEQ multiplex PCR assay. For the multiplex PCR, a mixture combining 60 forward primers for TCR Vbeta segments and 13 reverse primers for TCR Jbeta segments was used. The CDR3 region of rearranged TCR beta genes was amplified from genomic DNA with a multiplex PCR assay. The amplified TCR beta libraries were sequenced on the Illumina HiSeq System as 87-base-pair reads. For the original study's pipeline: In a later analysis, roughly 80 million unique TCR beta chains were counted across the roughly 670 repertoires, and roughly 11 million of these chains were shared by at least two donors. Raw reads were error-corrected and collapsed into unique sequences by a nearest-neighbor algorithm in which closely related sequences were merged to remove PCR and sequencing errors. Alignment of CDR3 sequences to IMGT reference sequences was used to assign V, D and J gene segments. For a sequence to be retained, a match of at least six nucleotides to both a V gene segment and a J gene segment was required. A rearrangement counted as productive if the CDR3 had no stop codons and remained in frame with V and J, and every other rearrangement counted as non-productive. CDR3 was defined by IMGT convention, running from the second conserved V-encoded cysteine to the conserved J-encoded phenylalanine. In an earlier analysis of just under 600 of the donors, sequences lacking an unambiguous match to a single V gene segment were excluded. An earlier analysis of 587 of the donors classified V segments as functional when productive rearrangements were above 56.7% and as segregating when the standard deviation between donors was above 5%. A statistical classification framework was built to diagnose cytomegalovirus status from the catalog of TCR beta chain sequences. In a later analysis, TCR nucleotide sequences were compared against IMGT/GENE-DB human TR gene sequences so that V and J genes could be assigned. The TCRdist pipeline was used in a later analysis to assign CDR3 sequences and most-parsimonious VDJ recombination scenarios. In a later analysis, every TCR beta chain was defined by the combination of its CDR3 amino acid sequence and its V-gene family, and reads without a unique V-gene family were dropped. To address suspected cross-contamination and a sequencing artifact, a later analysis removed 592 highly shared, low-generation-probability nucleotide sequences. A later analysis calculated a clonal expansion index for each public chain from normalized within-repertoire ranks of inferred template counts. A later analysis computed generation probabilities with a VDJ recombination model fitted to out-of-frame rearrangements, and checked the results against IGoR. Hypergeometric tests were used in a later analysis to score TCR-TCR, TCR-HLA and TCR-CMV co-occurrence, with a repertoire-size bias correction applied to the TCR pairs. To estimate false discovery rates, a later analysis permuted the HLA or CMV assignments 20 times. In a later analysis, co-occurring TCRs were grouped using DBSCAN, with TCRdist sequence similarity added in when clustering inside HLA-allele-positive subsets. Co-occurrence clustering excluded repertoires with fewer than 30,000 or more than 120,000 public chains, plus five with anomalous nucleotide sharing. Imported from immuneACCESS, the table was reduced by TCRdb to in-frame sequences with V and J called. These copies leave out some clones; in studies compared against another copy, an unresolved V gene accounts for under half, and the cause of the remainder is not known. V and J calls and clone size are given by that table; D and trimming were obtained from the DNA. For this sample, the table gives 38,000 or so clones. 6.2% of the sample lies in the top ten.

The cohort consisted of 600 to 700 healthy bone marrow donors. All cohort members were sampled while nominally healthy, although unrecorded immune exposures were likely present. The donor was CMV seronegative and was included in the group of a few hundred seronegative cohort members. A peripheral blood sample was provided by each donor, and peripheral blood mononuclear cells were used for TCR beta sequencing. The Qiagen DNeasy Blood Extraction Kit was used to extract genomic DNA from the blood cell samples. The receptor comes from a man aged 30 to 39 in good health and CMV-seronegative. The specimen was PBMCs. The V and J segments used are TRBV6-4 and TRBJ1-1, with 7 junctional bases fitting TRBD1. The DNA reads TGTGCCAGCAGTATGACAGGGACGGGCACTGAAGCTTTCTTT. Its protein reads: CASSMTGTGTEAFF.